Below, 25 T cell receptor beta chains from the same sample are listed, as sequenced in a study of blood T cell repertoires in COVID-19. The table came from immunoSEQ multiplex PCR; TCRdb's copy has only in-frame clones and leaves some out. The data show approximately 120,000 clones, with approximately 81% seen just once and about 5.5% held by the top ten. The sample taken for sequencing was peripheral blood. Source of these receptors: an older man with COVID-19, enrolled during active disease.

This chain joins TRBV9 and TRBJ1-4; D ambiguous. V was cut by 1 base and J by 0 bases, with 7 bases left in between. This CDR3 is 15 amino acids long. The germline gives CDR1 SGDLS, CDR2 YYNGEE. CDR3 DNA: TGTGCCAGCAGCGTATCCCCTGCAACTAATGAAAAACTGTTTTTT. Translated: CASSVSPATNEKLFF.

This chain links TRBV3-1 (or the pseudogene TRBV3-2) with TRBJ2-2; tentative D call: TRBD1 (6 bases). The CDR3 is 17 residues long. Germline lookup yields CDR1 LGHDT and CDR2 YNNKEL (reference sequence). V was trimmed by 1 base and J by 3 bases, leaving 15 bases between them. The CDR3 sequence: CASSQVRYRADTGELFF. The CDR3 DNA reads as TGTGCCAGCAGCCAAGTTCGATACAGGGCGGACACCGGGGAGCTGTTTTTT.

In this sample, this clone turned up a few times. The chain uses TRBV19 and TRBJ1-2; 8 nucleotides align to TRBD1. Germline lookup yields CDR1 LNHDA and CDR2 SQIVND (reference sequence). After removal of 3 bases from V and 4 bases from J, the junction contained 4 bases not matched to a gene. CDR3 size: 14 residues. The CDR3 coding sequence is TGTGCCAGTAGTATTCTACAGGGGGGCTATGGCTACACCTTC. As protein: CASSILQGGYGYTF.

V is TRBV6-6 and J is TRBJ1-2; TRBD1 matches 7 bases. Germline V lookup: CDR1 MNHNY, CDR2 SVGAGI (reference sequence). With 4 bases clipped from V and 6 bases from J, the junction kept 2 bases outside the gene matches. This CDR3 contains 12 residues. For the CDR3, the DNA is TGTGCCAGCAGTTCAGGGACAGATGGCTACACCTTC. Amino acids: CASSSGTDGYTF.

The rearrangement links TRBV11-2 to TRBJ2-7; the match to TRBD2 covers 7 bases. Losses at the gene ends were 5 bases for V and 4 bases for J; bases not matched to a gene: 8. Germline lookup yields CDR1 SGHAT and CDR2 FQNNGV. This CDR3 region has 14 residues. CDR3 DNA sequence: TGTGCCAGCAGCGACTGGGCGGGAGTTTACGAGCAGTACTTC. Translation: CASSDWAGVYEQYF. Full variable domain (remainder filled in from reference TRBV11-2 and TRBJ2-7): EAGVAQSPRYKIIEKRQSVAFWCNPISGHATLYWYQQILGQGPKLLIQFQNNGVVDDSQLPKDRFSAERLKGVDSTLKIQPAKLEDSAVYLCASSDWAGVYEQYFGPGTRLTVT.

The rearrangement joins TRBV5-1 to TRBJ2-1; 16 bases fit TRBD2. V trimming: 3 bases; J trimming: 9 bases; junction bases outside the gene matches: 6. CDR3 size: 16 residues. In germline, CDR1 is SGHRS, CDR2 YFSETQ. The CDR3, as DNA: TGCGCCAGCAGCTGGGGACTAGCGGGAGGGCCGATTGAGCAGTTCTTC. Translating it yields CASSWGLAGGPIEQFF. Supplemented by reference TRBV5-1 and TRBJ2-1, the full variable domain reads KAGVTQTPRYLIKTRGQQVTLSCSPISGHRSVSWYQQTPGQGLQFLFEYFSETQRNKGNFPGRFSGRQFSNSRSEMNVSTLELGDSALYLCASSWGLAGGPIEQFFGPGTRLTVL.

The V gene is TRBV12-5, the J gene TRBJ1-1, with TRBD1 identical over 7 bases. This CDR3 is 14 amino acids long. CDR1 is LGHNT, CDR2 FRNRAP, per germline. V was clipped by 8 bases and J by 2 bases; unmatched bases: 8. The CDR3 nucleotides are TGTGCTAGTCAAAGGGGGCAGGTCAACACTGAAGCTTTCTTT. It yields the protein CASQRGQVNTEAFF.

The rearrangement joins TRBV29-1 to TRBJ1-2, with D tentatively TRBD1 (6 bases). The ends were cut back, 2 bases at V and 3 bases at J, with 13 bases in the middle. Germline V CDR1 and CDR2: SQVTM, ANQGSEA. CDR3 length: 14 residues. DNA for the CDR3: TGCAGCGTTGAACCGGGGCAGGGGCACTATGGCTACACCTTC. This gives the protein CSVEPGQGHYGYTF.

The V and J genes are TRBV7-9 and TRBJ2-7; 7 bases are shared with TRBD1. Trimming took 5 bases from V and 0 from J; bases not matched to a gene: 13. CDR3 length equals 17 residues. The germline V gene has CDR1 SEHNR and CDR2 FQNEAQ (reference sequence). CDR3 sequence: CASSAPSGGRSSYEQYF. The CDR3 DNA sequence: TGTGCCAGCAGCGCCCCCTCAGGGGGTCGGAGCTCCTACGAGCAGTACTTC.

This clone was recorded a few times. The J gene is TRBJ2-1, the V gene TRBV27, with a tentative D call TRBD1 (6 bases). V was shortened by 2 bases and J by 8 bases, with 19 bases between the two germline ends. The CDR3 extends over 16 amino acids. Germline assignment: CDR1 MNHEY and CDR2 SMNVEV (reference sequence). The CDR3, as DNA: TGTGCCAGCAGTTTAAGGTCTGGACCTGGGGGCGATGAGCAGTTCTTC. It is translated as CASSLRSGPGGDEQFF.

This chain uses TRBV3-1 (or the pseudogene TRBV3-2) with TRBJ2-7; 8 bases line up with TRBD1. V was clipped by 5 bases and J by 1 base; unmatched bases: 7. Germline values: CDR1 LGHDT, CDR2 YNNKEL (reference sequence). The CDR3 spans 15 residues. The CDR3 is CASSKQQGGSYEQYF. The CDR3 DNA reads as TGTGCCAGCAGCAAGCAACAGGGGGGTTCCTACGAGCAGTACTTC.

The gene calls are TRBV6-1 and TRBJ2-5; 16 nucleotides align to TRBD2. The germline gives CDR1 MNHNS, CDR2 SASEGT. Trimming at V came to 3 bases and at J to 4 bases, leaving 5 bases not matched to a gene. The CDR3 length is 17 residues. CDR3 protein: CASSEGLAGGPGETQYF. The CDR3 coding sequence is TGTGCCAGCAGTGAGGGACTAGCGGGAGGGCCCGGAGAGACCCAGTACTTC.

The chain recombines TRBV19 with TRBJ2-7; 13 nucleotides line up with TRBD2. The CDR3 loop spans 18 amino acids. V trimming: 0 bases; J trimming: 2 bases; junction bases outside the gene matches: 7. CDR1 and CDR2 from the germline V gene are LNHDA and SQIVND (reference sequence). The CDR3 protein is CASSIDHRTSGRAYEQYF. In nucleotides, the CDR3 is TGTGCCAGTAGTATAGATCATAGGACTAGCGGGAGAGCCTACGAGCAGTACTTC.

This clone was found a few times. The V call is TRBV19, the J call TRBJ2-7, with D tentatively TRBD2 (5 bases). Trimming took 3 bases from V and 4 from J, leaving 19 bases between them. Germline CDR1 and CDR2: LNHDA and SQIVND (reference sequence). The CDR3 is 16 amino acids. The CDR3 protein is CASSIGSVGVGYEQYF. CDR3 coding DNA: TGTGCCAGTAGTATTGGGTCCGTCGGGGTTGGTTACGAGCAGTACTTC.

The chain employs TRBV29-1 and TRBJ2-7, with a weak D call TRBD2 (6 bases). The germline CDR1 and CDR2 sequences are SQVTM and ANQGSEA. CDR3 length equals 13 residues. Trimming took 1 base from V and 6 from J, leaving 13 bases between them. The CDR3 sequence is CSVEGTTWTEQYF. As DNA, the CDR3 is TGCAGCGTTGAAGGGACTACCTGGACCGAGCAGTACTTC.

The chain employs TRBV7-8 and TRBJ1-6; TRBD1 matches at 10 bases. Germline CDR1 SGHVS, CDR2 FQNEAQ. The CDR3 consists of 17 residues. J was trimmed by 5 bases and V by 4 bases; bases with no gene match: 8. CDR3: CASSSSGTGVNNSPLHF. In DNA, the CDR3 is TGTGCCAGCAGCTCAAGTGGGACAGGGGTGAATAATTCACCCCTCCACTTT.

This clone came up a few times. The chain recombines TRBV5-1 with TRBJ1-4; TRBD1 matches 11 bases. The V segment lost 3 bases and the J segment 1 base; nucleotides outside the gene matches: 5. The CDR3 runs to 17 residues. Germline V CDR1 and CDR2: SGHRS, YFSETQ. DNA for the CDR3: TGCGCCAGCAGCTCCCGGGACAGGGGGAGAACTAATGAAAAACTGTTTTTT. As protein: CASSSRDRGRTNEKLFF.

In DNA form, the CDR3 reads TGTGCCAGCAGCCGGGGACTAGCGGGTTCTAGCACAGATACGCAGTATTTT. It is translated as CASSRGLAGSSTDTQYF. This chain uses TRBV5-4 with TRBJ2-3; 12 nucleotides agree with TRBD2. CDR3 length: 17 residues. The ends lost 4 bases at V and 0 bases at J; junction bases unmatched: 6. Germline assignment: CDR1 SGHNT and CDR2 YYREEE (reference sequence).

The V gene is TRBV9, the J gene TRBJ1-6; possible D gene TRBD1, 6 bases. This CDR3 comprises 16 residues. Germline CDR1 SGDLS, CDR2 YYNGEE. V was trimmed by 0 bases and J by 6 bases, leaving 13 bases between them. CDR3 region: CASSVDVTGINSPLHF. CDR3 nucleotides: TGTGCCAGCAGCGTAGATGTGACAGGTATTAATTCACCCCTCCACTTT.

This clone was seen just once. V is TRBV10-1 and J is TRBJ2-2; D is ambiguous. The length of the CDR3 is 13 residues. Germline CDR1 reads WNHNN; CDR2 reads SYGVQD (reference sequence). V lost 5 bases and J 0 bases, leaving 4 bases between the germline ends. The DNA for the CDR3 is TGCGCCAGCAGTAACACGAACACCGGGGAGCTGTTTTTT. Translated: CASSNTNTGELFF.

This clone showed up just a few times. The J gene is TRBJ1-2, the V gene TRBV18; the match to TRBD1 covers 8 bases. This CDR3 has 14 amino acids. CDR1 is KGHSH, CDR2 LQKENI, per germline. After removal of 3 bases from V and 3 bases from J, the junction contained 3 bases not matched to a gene. The CDR3 protein is CASSPSTGDYGYTF. The DNA of the CDR3 is TGTGCCAGCTCACCGTCGACAGGGGACTATGGCTACACCTTC.

The table lists this clone with a count of one. V and J are TRBV5-4 and TRBJ2-3; D may be TRBD1 (5 bases). CDR1 SGHNT and CDR2 YYREEE come from the germline V gene (reference sequence). This CDR3 has 14 residues. Trimming removed 5 bases from V and 2 bases from J, with 12 bases in between. The CDR3 nucleotides read TGTGCCAGCAGTCCGGACAAGGCCACAGATACGCAGTATTTT. Its translation: CASSPDKATDTQYF.

The chain is built from TRBV19 and TRBJ2-7; a possible D gene is TRBD2 (6 bases). V dropped 3 bases and J dropped 6 bases, with 12 bases sitting between them. The CDR3 is 13 residues long. CDR1 and CDR2 from the germline V gene are LNHDA and SQIVND (reference sequence). The CDR3, as DNA: TGTGCCAGTAGTATGGGGGGACGCGGCGAGCAGTACTTC. It encodes CASSMGGRGEQYF.

This clone was seen a handful of times. V and J are TRBV11-2 and TRBJ1-6, with 7 bases identical to TRBD1. The CDR3 is made up of 16 amino acids. CDR1 and CDR2 from the germline V gene are SGHAT and FQNNGV. Trimming removed 6 bases from V and 6 bases from J; junction bases left unmatched: 11. CDR3 amino acids: CASSDYGQARNSPLHF. The DNA of the CDR3 is TGTGCCAGCAGTGATTATGGACAGGCCCGTAATTCACCCCTCCACTTT.

The rearrangement joins TRBV4-1 to TRBJ2-7; 9 nucleotides match TRBD2. The germline V gene has CDR1 MGHRA and CDR2 YSYEKL. The trim removed 0 bases at V and 3 bases at J, leaving 6 bases unmatched. This CDR3 region has 16 residues. This chain's CDR3 is CASSQERPSGIYEQYF. In DNA form, the CDR3 reads TGCGCCAGCAGCCAAGAGCGGCCTAGCGGGATCTACGAGCAGTACTTC.